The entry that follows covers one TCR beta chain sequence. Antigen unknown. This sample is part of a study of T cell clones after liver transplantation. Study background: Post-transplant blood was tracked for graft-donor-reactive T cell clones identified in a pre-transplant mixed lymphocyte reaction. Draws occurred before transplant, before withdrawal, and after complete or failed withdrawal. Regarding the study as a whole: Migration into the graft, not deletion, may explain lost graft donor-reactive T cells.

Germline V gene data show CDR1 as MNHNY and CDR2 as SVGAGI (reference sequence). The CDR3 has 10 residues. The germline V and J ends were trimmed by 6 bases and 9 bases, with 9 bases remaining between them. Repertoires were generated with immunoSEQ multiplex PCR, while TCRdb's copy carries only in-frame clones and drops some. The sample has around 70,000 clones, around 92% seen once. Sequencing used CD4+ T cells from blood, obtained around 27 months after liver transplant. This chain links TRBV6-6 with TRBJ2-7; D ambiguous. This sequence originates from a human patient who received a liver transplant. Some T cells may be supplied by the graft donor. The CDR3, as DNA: TGTGCCAGCAGCCGGACGATGCAGTACTTC. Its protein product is CASSRTMQYF.